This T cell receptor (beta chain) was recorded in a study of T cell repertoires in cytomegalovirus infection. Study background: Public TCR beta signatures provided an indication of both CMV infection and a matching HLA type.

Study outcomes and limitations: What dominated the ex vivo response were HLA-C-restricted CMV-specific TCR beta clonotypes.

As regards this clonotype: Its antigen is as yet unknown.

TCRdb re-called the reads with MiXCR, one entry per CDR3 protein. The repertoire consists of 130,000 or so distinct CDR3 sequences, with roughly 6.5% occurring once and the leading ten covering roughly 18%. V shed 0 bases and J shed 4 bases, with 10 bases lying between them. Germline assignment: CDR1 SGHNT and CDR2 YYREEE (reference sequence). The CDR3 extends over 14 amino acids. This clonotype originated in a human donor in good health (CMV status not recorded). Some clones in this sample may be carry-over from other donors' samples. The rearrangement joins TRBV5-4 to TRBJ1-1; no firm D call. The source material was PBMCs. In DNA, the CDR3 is TGTGCCAGCAGCTTGGCCTCGGGTTTCACTGAAGCTTTCTTT. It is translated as CASSLASGFTEAFF.